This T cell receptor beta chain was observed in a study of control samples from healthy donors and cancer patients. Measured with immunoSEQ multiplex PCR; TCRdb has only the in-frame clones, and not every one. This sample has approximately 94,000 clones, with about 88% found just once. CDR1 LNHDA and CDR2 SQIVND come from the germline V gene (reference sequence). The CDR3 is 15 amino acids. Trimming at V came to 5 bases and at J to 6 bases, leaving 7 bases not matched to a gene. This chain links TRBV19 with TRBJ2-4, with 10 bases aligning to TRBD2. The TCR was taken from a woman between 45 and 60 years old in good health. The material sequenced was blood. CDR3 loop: CASSLVAGGRNIQYF. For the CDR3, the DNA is TGTGCCAGTAGTTTAGTAGCGGGGGGAAGAAACATTCAGTACTTC.